The rows below give T cell receptor beta chains drawn from one sample of a study of blood T cell repertoires in COVID-19. Only in-frame clones appear in the TCRdb table, and some are missing; sequencing was by immunoSEQ multiplex PCR. The table lists approximately 170,000 clones, roughly four fifths of them singletons, with around 12% in the top ten. Sequences were obtained from peripheral blood. The receptor source for this set is a woman in her forties or fifties with acute or convalescent COVID-19. CDR3s include the opening cysteine and the closing phenylalanine or tryptophan. D genes are given only for firm matches. Size values are once, few and many counts, or a class for expanded clones, and some rows have none.

>TRBD2|TRBV7-8|TRBJ2-7|once
TGTGCCAGCAGCTACGGGTTTGGTAGCGGGAGTTACGAGCAGTACTTC
CASSYGFGSGSYEQYF
>-|TRBV4-1|TRBJ1-2|-
TGCGCCAGCAGTCCAAACAGAAGGAATGGCTACACCTTC
CASSPNRRNGYTF
>TRBD2|TRBV19|TRBJ2-7|-
TGTGCCAGTAGTATTAGCGGGGGGCTCTACGAGCAGTACTTC
CASSISGGLYEQYF
>-|TRBV20-1|TRBJ2-2|-
TGCAGTGCTAGTGACTGGGCAGGGGCTAACACCGGGGAGCTGTTTTTT
CSASDWAGANTGELFF
>TRBD2|TRBV24-1|TRBJ2-1|-
TGTGCCACCAGTGAGGCTAGCGGGACTAGCTCCTACAATGAGCAGTTCTTC
CATSEASGTSSYNEQFF
>-|TRBV5-8|TRBJ2-4|-
TGTGCCAGCAGCCCTGCTTCCAACGGTCTGGCCAAAAACATTCAGTACTTC
CASSPASNGLAKNIQYF
>-|TRBV12-3/TRBV12-4|TRBJ1-1|few
TGTGCCAGCAGTACCAGGGTAAGAGCTTTCTTT
CASSTRVRAFF
>-|TRBV11-2|TRBJ2-7|-
TGTGCCAGCAGCTTAGTAATATCAGGCCTCGAGCAGTACTTC
CASSLVISGLEQYF
>TRBD1|TRBV11-2|TRBJ2-7|-
TGTGCCAGCAGCTTAGCGGGACAGGGGCACGAGCAGTACTTC
CASSLAGQGHEQYF
>-|TRBV18|TRBJ2-7|few
TGTGCCAGCTCACCACAGCCTAGCGCCTACGAGCAGTACTTC
CASSPQPSAYEQYF
>TRBD1|TRBV5-1|TRBJ1-2|-
TGCGCCAGCAGTCCTCTAGAGGGGGCTTCTGGCTACACCTTC
CASSPLEGASGYTF
>-|TRBV11-3|TRBJ1-1|-
TGTGCCAGCAGCCTCGGGGGTCAGAACACTGAAGCTTTCTTT
CASSLGGQNTEAFF
>TRBD1|TRBV7-2|TRBJ2-1|-
TGTGCCAGCAGCCCGGGGACAGGGTCGGGCAATGAGCAGTTCTTC
CASSPGTGSGNEQFF
>-|TRBV27|TRBJ1-2|-
TGTGCCAGCAGTTTATCGTGGGACACCCTCACCTTC
CASSLSWDTLTF
>TRBD1|TRBV23-1|TRBJ1-5|-
TGCGCCAGCTCCCCGCCCCTACAGGGGTCCCATGATAGCAATCAGCCCCAGCATTTT
CASSPPLQGSHDSNQPQHF
>TRBD2|TRBV29-1|TRBJ2-3|-
TGCAGCGTCATTAGCGGGAGTATGGCAGATACGCAGTATTTT
CSVISGSMADTQYF
>-|TRBV4-1|TRBJ1-6|-
TGCGCCAGCAGCCAAGAATCAGGGGTAACAAATTCACCCCTCCACTTT
CASSQESGVTNSPLHF
>TRBD1|TRBV28|TRBJ1-5|-
TGTGCCAGCAGTGAAACAGGGGAAACCTACAATCAGCCCCAGCATTTT
CASSETGETYNQPQHF
>TRBD1|TRBV18|TRBJ1-6|-
TGTGCCAGCTCACAACAGGGGGGAGGTAATTCACCCCTCCACTTT
CASSQQGGGNSPLHF
>-|TRBV5-1|TRBJ1-2|-
TGCGCCAGCAGCTTGATGGGGGGAGCTAACTATGGCTACACCTTC
CASSLMGGANYGYTF